The clone carrying this T cell receptor (beta chain) was observed a few times. The same CDR3 can be traced to other DNA sequences in this sample. The entry originates in a study of blood T cell repertoires in COVID-19. Losses at the gene ends were 7 bases for V and 10 bases for J; bases not matched to a gene: 4. The CDR3 is 12 amino acids. From germline, CDR1 is LNHDA and CDR2 SQIVND (reference sequence). Per the original data handling: Scientists estimated how many nucleated cells there were by amplifying reference gene primers. Assay used: immunoSEQ multiplex PCR; TCRdb lists only in-frame clones, some missing. From that table come the V and J calls and clone size; the DNA was used to work out D and trimming. The profile shows tens of thousands of clones, over 80% of them singletons.

This sequence originates from a human donor in a cohort sampled during active COVID-19. V is TRBV19 and J is TRBJ1-6; 7 bases are shared with TRBD1. The sequencing sample was made of peripheral blood. CDR3 region: CASTTGDSPLHF. The CDR3 DNA is TGTGCCAGTACCACAGGGGACTCACCCCTCCACTTT.